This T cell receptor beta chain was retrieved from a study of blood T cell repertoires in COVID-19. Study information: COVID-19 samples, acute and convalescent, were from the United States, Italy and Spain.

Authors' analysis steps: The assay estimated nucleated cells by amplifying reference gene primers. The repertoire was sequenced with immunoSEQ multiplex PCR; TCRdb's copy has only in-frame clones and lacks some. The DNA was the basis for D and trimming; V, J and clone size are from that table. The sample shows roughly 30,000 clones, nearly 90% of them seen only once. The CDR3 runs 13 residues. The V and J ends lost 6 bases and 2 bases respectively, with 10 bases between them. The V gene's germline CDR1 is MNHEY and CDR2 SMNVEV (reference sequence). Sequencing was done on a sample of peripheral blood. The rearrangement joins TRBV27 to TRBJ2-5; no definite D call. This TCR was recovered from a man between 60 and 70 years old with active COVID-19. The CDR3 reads CASRAASQETQYF. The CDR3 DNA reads TGTGCCAGCAGGGCAGCTAGTCAAGAGACCCAGTACTTC.